A selection of T cell receptor beta chains follows, all from one sample in a study of T cells in Graves' hyperthyroidism and ophthalmopathy. One entry per CDR3 protein results from TCRdb running MiXCR on the multiplex PCR reads. The sample consists of approximately 690,000 distinct CDR3 sequences, roughly 15% of them appearing once. Material for sequencing was blood. These receptors all come from a woman in her fifties or sixties with Graves' ophthalmopathy. CDR3s include the opening cysteine and the closing phenylalanine or tryptophan. Each record gives: clone size, V gene, D gene, J gene, CDR3 protein, CDR3 DNA. The D gene is left open where the match is weak. Expanded clones get a size class; other rows say once, few or many, or leave the size out.

clone size: NA
V gene: TRBV2
D gene: NA
J gene: TRBJ2-3
CDR3 protein: CASSESGTYTDTQYF
CDR3 DNA: TGTGCCAGCAGTGAGAGCGGGACATACACAGATACGCAGTATTTT

clone size: many
V gene: TRBV7-9
D gene: TRBD2
J gene: TRBJ2-7
CDR3 protein: CATETSASSYEQYF
CDR3 DNA: TGTGCCACCGAGACTAGCGCAAGCTCCTACGAGCAGTACTTC

clone size: NA
V gene: TRBV4-3
D gene: NA
J gene: TRBJ2-3
CDR3 protein: CASAIWGDTQYF
CDR3 DNA: TGCGCCAGCGCAATCTGGGGAGATACGCAGTATTTT

clone size: NA
V gene: TRBV20-1
D gene: TRBD2
J gene: TRBJ2-4
CDR3 protein: CSARDVAGGFDIQYF
CDR3 DNA: TGCAGTGCTAGAGACGTAGCGGGAGGTTTTGACATTCAGTACTTC

clone size: once
V gene: TRBV7-9
D gene: NA
J gene: TRBJ1-1
CDR3 protein: CASSLEKVGANTEAFF
CDR3 DNA: TGTGCCAGCAGCTTAGAAAAGGTGGGGGCGAACACTGAAGCTTTCTTT

clone size: NA
V gene: TRBV9
D gene: TRBD1
J gene: TRBJ1-1
CDR3 protein: CASSVAGTGAEAFF
CDR3 DNA: TGTGCCAGCAGCGTAGCTGGGACAGGGGCTGAAGCTTTCTTT

clone size: many
V gene: TRBV5-1
D gene: NA
J gene: TRBJ2-7
CDR3 protein: CASSLGGRVLIYEQYF
CDR3 DNA: TGCGCCAGCAGCTTAGGAGGCAGGGTATTAATCTACGAGCAGTACTTC

clone size: many
V gene: TRBV11-3
D gene: NA
J gene: TRBJ2-1
CDR3 protein: CASSLGVLGEQFF
CDR3 DNA: TGTGCCAGCAGCTTAGGGGTGTTGGGTGAGCAGTTCTTC

clone size: many
V gene: TRBV7-8
D gene: NA
J gene: TRBJ2-1
CDR3 protein: CASSLGAGQATSNEQFF
CDR3 DNA: TGTGCCAGCAGCTTAGGAGCGGGACAGGCCACCTCCAATGAGCAGTTCTTC

clone size: many
V gene: TRBV12-3/TRBV12-4
D gene: NA
J gene: TRBJ2-7
CDR3 protein: CASRHSGRYEQYF
CDR3 DNA: TGTGCCAGCAGGCATAGCGGCAGGTACGAGCAGTACTTC

clone size: many
V gene: TRBV7-3
D gene: TRBD2
J gene: TRBJ2-1
CDR3 protein: CASSAISGLAGRNEQFF
CDR3 DNA: TGTGCCAGCAGTGCCATCTCCGGACTAGCGGGACGCAATGAGCAGTTCTTC

clone size: many
V gene: TRBV11-1
D gene: NA
J gene: TRBJ2-1
CDR3 protein: CASRKTVEQFF
CDR3 DNA: TGTGCCAGCAGGAAGACGGTCGAGCAGTTCTTC

clone size: few
V gene: TRBV14
D gene: TRBD1
J gene: TRBJ1-6
CDR3 protein: CASSQGTGAFNSPLHF
CDR3 DNA: TGTGCCAGCAGCCAAGGGACAGGGGCCTTCAATTCACCCCTCCACTTT

clone size: NA
V gene: TRBV25-1
D gene: TRBD2
J gene: TRBJ2-7
CDR3 protein: CASGEAGEVREQYF
CDR3 DNA: TGTGCCAGCGGTGAGGCGGGAGAGGTGCGGGAGCAGTACTTC

clone size: NA
V gene: TRBV19
D gene: TRBD2
J gene: TRBJ2-1
CDR3 protein: CASSKGGSGSYEQFF
CDR3 DNA: TGTGCCAGTAGTAAGGGTGGGAGCGGGAGCTATGAGCAGTTCTTC

clone size: many
V gene: TRBV5-6
D gene: NA
J gene: TRBJ2-7
CDR3 protein: CASSLYSFGGRTYEQYF
CDR3 DNA: TGTGCCAGCAGCTTGTACTCGTTTGGAGGGAGAACCTACGAGCAGTACTTC

clone size: many
V gene: TRBV2
D gene: TRBD2
J gene: TRBJ2-1
CDR3 protein: CASSEGLAGARQFF
CDR3 DNA: TGTGCCAGCAGTGAGGGACTAGCGGGAGCCCGGCAGTTCTTC

clone size: few
V gene: TRBV12-3/TRBV12-4
D gene: NA
J gene: TRBJ1-1
CDR3 protein: CASSFRQEAFF
CDR3 DNA: TGTGCCAGCAGTTTTCGACAGGAAGCTTTCTTT

clone size: many
V gene: TRBV2
D gene: TRBD2
J gene: TRBJ2-1
CDR3 protein: CASSSVAGGLNEQFF
CDR3 DNA: TGTGCCAGCAGTTCGGTAGCGGGAGGGTTGAATGAGCAGTTCTTC

clone size: many
V gene: TRBV7-2
D gene: NA
J gene: TRBJ2-4
CDR3 protein: CASSRGGRDTKNIQYF
CDR3 DNA: TGTGCCAGCAGCCGTGGTGGCCGGGACACAAAAAACATTCAGTACTTC

clone size: many
V gene: TRBV27
D gene: NA
J gene: TRBJ1-6
CDR3 protein: CASSLVRGLRDNSPLHF
CDR3 DNA: TGTGCCAGCAGTTTAGTCCGGGGGCTAAGGGATAATTCACCCCTCCACTTT

clone size: many
V gene: TRBV28
D gene: NA
J gene: TRBJ2-7
CDR3 protein: CASSLTPGEQYF
CDR3 DNA: TGTGCCAGCAGCCTCACCCCCGGCGAGCAGTACTTC

clone size: NA
V gene: TRBV12-3/TRBV12-4
D gene: NA
J gene: TRBJ2-6
CDR3 protein: CASSLRGASGANVLTF
CDR3 DNA: TGTGCCAGCAGTTTGAGGGGAGCCTCTGGGGCCAACGTCCTGACTTTC

clone size: NA
V gene: TRBV29-1
D gene: TRBD1
J gene: TRBJ2-7
CDR3 protein: CSVWTGGLYEQYF
CDR3 DNA: TGCAGCGTCTGGACAGGGGGCTTGTACGAGCAGTACTTC

clone size: many
V gene: TRBV27
D gene: NA
J gene: TRBJ2-7
CDR3 protein: CAARVPYEQYF
CDR3 DNA: TGTGCCGCCAGGGTCCCCTACGAGCAGTACTTC

clone size: many
V gene: TRBV19
D gene: TRBD2
J gene: TRBJ2-3
CDR3 protein: CASSMDLAGFTDTQYF
CDR3 DNA: TGTGCCAGTAGTATGGATCTAGCGGGATTCACAGATACGCAGTATTTT

clone size: many
V gene: TRBV2
D gene: NA
J gene: TRBJ1-6
CDR3 protein: CASSGNSPLHF
CDR3 DNA: TGTGCCAGCAGTGGGAATTCACCCCTCCACTTT

clone size: few
V gene: TRBV6-2/TRBV6-3
D gene: TRBD2
J gene: TRBJ2-1
CDR3 protein: CASSHLAGIYNEQFF
CDR3 DNA: TGTGCCAGCAGTCACTTAGCGGGAATCTACAATGAGCAGTTCTTC

clone size: NA
V gene: TRBV6-1
D gene: TRBD1
J gene: TRBJ1-4
CDR3 protein: CASSEPRDRGLREKLFF
CDR3 DNA: TGTGCCAGCAGTGAACCTAGGGACAGGGGGCTAAGGGAAAAACTGTTTTTT

clone size: few
V gene: TRBV7-3
D gene: TRBD1
J gene: TRBJ2-1
CDR3 protein: CASSFPGTGLNEQFF
CDR3 DNA: TGTGCCAGCAGCTTCCCCGGGACAGGACTCAATGAGCAGTTCTTC

clone size: many
V gene: TRBV7-2
D gene: NA
J gene: TRBJ1-4
CDR3 protein: CASRSRGAENEKLFF
CDR3 DNA: TGTGCCAGCAGATCGAGGGGGGCCGAGAATGAAAAACTGTTTTTT

clone size: NA
V gene: TRBV24-1
D gene: TRBD1
J gene: TRBJ2-2
CDR3 protein: CATSDPGGAGTGELFF
CDR3 DNA: TGTGCCACCAGTGATCCAGGGGGCGCGGGCACCGGGGAGCTGTTTTTT

clone size: NA
V gene: TRBV11-1
D gene: TRBD1
J gene: TRBJ2-7
CDR3 protein: CASSSGTGKSEQYF
CDR3 DNA: TGTGCCAGCAGCTCCGGGACAGGGAAGTCCGAGCAGTACTTC

clone size: many
V gene: TRBV7-2
D gene: NA
J gene: TRBJ1-5
CDR3 protein: CASSLVIDSNQPQHF
CDR3 DNA: TGTGCCAGCAGCTTAGTGATAGATAGCAATCAGCCCCAGCATTTT

clone size: few
V gene: TRBV6-1
D gene: TRBD1
J gene: TRBJ1-2
CDR3 protein: CASSSTGGGNYGYTF
CDR3 DNA: TGTGCCAGCAGTTCTACAGGGGGCGGAAACTATGGCTACACCTTC